Shown below are 17 T cell receptor beta chains from a single sample sequenced in a study of blood T cell repertoires in COVID-19 (dated by TCRdb to between 2020 and 2021). The library was generated by the immunoSEQ multiplex PCR assay. The table was pulled from immuneACCESS by TCRdb, which kept in-frame rearrangements only. Such tables lose some clones; where checked, under half of the loss comes from unresolved V genes, and the rest has no known cause. For this sample the table gives 300,000 or so clones, of which roughly 90% were detected only once. 2.6% of the sample comes from the top ten. Sequencing was done on a sample of PBMCs or T cells enriched from blood (not recorded which). The receptors were sampled from a man between 60 and 75 years old who had recovered from COVID-19.

The chain carries TRBV18 and TRBJ2-5; unclear D gene. Trimming took off 0 bases at V and 5 bases at J, with 10 bases between the two ends. Germline CDR1 is KGHSH and CDR2 is LQKENI. This CDR3 region has 14 residues. This chain's CDR3 is CASSPPSLVETQYF. The CDR3 DNA reads TGTGCCAGCTCACCACCGAGTTTGGTTGAGACCCAGTACTTC.

This clone was seen once. The V call is TRBV27, the J call TRBJ2-7; D is possibly TRBD2 (6 bases). Trimming took 5 bases from V and 0 from J, leaving 14 bases between them. The CDR3 covers 15 residues. Germline loops: CDR1 MNHEY, CDR2 SMNVEV (reference sequence). The DNA for the CDR3 is TGTGCCAGCAGTCCCCGATTAGCGGACTCCTACGAGCAGTACTTC. Its protein product is CASSPRLADSYEQYF.

The chain combines TRBV6-5 with TRBJ2-3, with D possibly being TRBD2 (6 bases). The CDR3 covers 15 residues. V was cut by 7 bases and J by 2 bases, with 16 bases left in between. The germline V gene has CDR1 MNHEY and CDR2 SVGAGI. The DNA of the CDR3 is TGTGCCAGCACCACCCCGGGGGTTCTCACAGATACGCAGTATTTT. It encodes CASTTPGVLTDTQYF.

The gene calls are TRBV7-9 and TRBJ2-6; possibly TRBD1 for D (5 bases). The germline gives CDR1 SEHNR, CDR2 FQNEAQ (reference sequence). Deletions cut 7 bases from V and 2 bases from J, with 21 bases between. The CDR3 runs to 18 residues. In DNA, the CDR3 is TGTGCCAGCACCTTCAGTGGGGCCTCCATAGCTGGGGCCAACGTCCTGACTTTC. The encoded protein is CASTFSGASIAGANVLTF.

This chain uses TRBV11-3 with TRBJ2-3; 9 bases line up with TRBD1. The germline V gene encodes CDR1 SGHNT and CDR2 YENEEA. After removal of 0 bases from V and 3 bases from J, the junction contained 1 base not matched to a gene. This CDR3 spans 15 amino acids. CDR3 sequence reads: CASSLDGQGTDTQYF. Here the CDR3 DNA reads TGTGCCAGCAGCTTAGATGGACAGGGGACAGATACGCAGTATTTT.

The rearrangement links TRBV2 to TRBJ2-2; possibly TRBD1 for D (5 bases). CDR1 and CDR2 from the germline V gene are SNHLY and FYNNEI. V lost 2 bases and J 0 bases, leaving 7 bases between the germline ends. The CDR3 loop spans 15 amino acids. The CDR3 loop reads CASSEWTPNTGELFF. The CDR3 DNA follows: TGTGCCAGCAGTGAATGGACACCGAACACCGGGGAGCTGTTTTTT.

V gene TRBV3-1 (or the pseudogene TRBV3-2) combines with J gene TRBJ2-5; possibly TRBD2 for D (5 bases). From germline, CDR1 is LGHDT and CDR2 YNNKEL (reference sequence). V lost 3 bases and J 4 bases, leaving 21 bases between the germline ends. This CDR3 has 17 amino acids. Written as DNA, the CDR3 is TGTGCCAGCAGCCACGCGGGCGCCCATGTTGTTATAGAGACCCAGTACTTC. As protein: CASSHAGAHVVIETQYF.

The chain combines TRBV5-4 with TRBJ1-1; 8 positions match TRBD1. J lost 5 bases, V lost 3 bases, and 6 bases had no gene match. This CDR3 comprises 14 residues. CDR1 is SGHNT and CDR2 is YYREEE in the germline V gene (reference sequence). The CDR3 spells CASSYGQGSTEAFF. The CDR3 nucleotides read TGTGCCAGCAGCTACGGACAGGGAAGTACTGAAGCTTTCTTT.

V usage is TRBV19 and J usage is TRBJ1-5, with 7 bases matching TRBD1. The CDR3 consists of 15 residues. Losses at the gene ends were 5 bases for V and 6 bases for J; bases not matched to a gene: 10. Per the germline V gene, CDR1 is LNHDA and CDR2 is SQIVND (reference sequence). CDR3 in amino acids: CASSPGQDRRQPQHF. As DNA, the CDR3 is TGTGCCAGTAGTCCCGGACAGGATCGTCGTCAGCCCCAGCATTTT.

The rearrangement joins TRBV11-2 to TRBJ2-1; TRBD2 might be the D (6 bases). The CDR3 runs 15 residues. V was shortened by 0 bases and J by 2 bases, with 8 bases between the two germline ends. Germline CDR1 and CDR2: SGHAT and FQNNGV. CDR3 DNA sequence: TGTGCCAGCAGCTTAGACCCGGGGGCCTACAATGAGCAGTTCTTC. Translating it yields CASSLDPGAYNEQFF.

CDR3 coding DNA: TGTGCCTGGAGTATGACAGGGGCCTCACCCCTCCACTTT. This encodes CAWSMTGASPLHF. The gene calls are TRBV30 and TRBJ1-6; 8 bases fit TRBD1. Per germline, CDR1 GTSNPN and CDR2 SVGIG (reference sequence). V shed 2 bases and J 10 bases; nucleotides not matched to a gene: 4. CDR3 length: 13 amino acids.

The chain links TRBV18 to TRBJ1-6, with D tentatively TRBD1 (6 bases). CDR3 length: 16 amino acids. Trimming took 4 bases from V and 14 from J, leaving 24 bases between them. CDR1 KGHSH and CDR2 LQKENI come from the germline V gene. In DNA, the CDR3 is TGTGCCAGCTCACAACGCCCTACAGGGTCGGTGAAGACCCTCCACTTT. This sequence encodes CASSQRPTGSVKTLHF.

This rearrangement joins TRBV7-2 to TRBJ1-4, with D perhaps matching TRBD1 (5 bases). CDR1 and CDR2 (germline): SGHTA, FQGNSA. The CDR3 consists of 14 residues. V was shortened by 3 bases and J by 7 bases, with 12 bases between the two germline ends. The DNA of the CDR3 is TGTGCCAGCAGCTTCGGGGGATCAGGTGAAAAACTGTTTTTT. Its protein product is CASSFGGSGEKLFF. The full variable domain, with the rest looked up from reference TRBV7-2 and TRBJ1-4, is GAGVSQSPSNKVTEKGKDVELRCDPISGHTALYWYRQSLGQGLEFLIYFQGNSAPDKSGLPSDRFSAERTGGSVSTLTIQRTQQEDSAVYLCASSFGGSGEKLFFGSGTQLSVL.

This clone appeared a single time. The chain has TRBV30 and TRBJ1-5, with D hard to call. The length of the CDR3 is 15 residues. With 1 base removed from V and 0 bases from J, the gap between germline ends came to 10 bases. Per germline, CDR1 GTSNPN and CDR2 SVGIG (reference sequence). Here the CDR3 reads CAWSEGVYSNQPQHF. CDR3 DNA: TGTGCCTGGAGTGAGGGAGTTTATAGCAATCAGCCCCAGCATTTT.

The chain couples TRBV10-3 to TRBJ2-7; the D gene is possibly TRBD2 (6 bases). Germline CDR1 is ENHRY and CDR2 is SYGVKD. CDR3 size: 13 residues. The ends were cut back, 4 bases at V and 7 bases at J, with 14 bases in the middle. CDR3 residues: CAISGTIGGEQYF. The CDR3 DNA sequence: TGTGCCATCAGTGGGACGATCGGGGGAGAGCAGTACTTC.

This rearrangement joins TRBV29-1 to TRBJ1-1, with 9 bases aligning to TRBD1. From germline, CDR1 is SQVTM and CDR2 ANQGSEA. The V segment lost 7 bases and the J segment 8 bases; nucleotides outside the gene matches: 14. This CDR3 comprises 14 residues. CDR3 sequence reads: CSALTGGQGMEAFF. DNA of the CDR3: TGCAGCGCCTTGACAGGGGGACAGGGTATGGAAGCTTTCTTT.

The gene calls are TRBV2 and TRBJ1-3; TRBD1 might be the D (6 bases). V lost 6 bases and J 0 bases, leaving 12 bases between the germline ends. Per germline, CDR1 SNHLY and CDR2 FYNNEI. There are 15 residues in the CDR3. CDR3 in amino acids: CASRWTASSGNTIYF. CDR3 in DNA: TGTGCCAGCAGGTGGACAGCGAGCTCTGGAAACACCATATATTTT. Full variable domain (remainder filled in from reference TRBV2 and TRBJ1-3): EPEVTQTPSHQVTQMGQEVILRCVPISNHLYFYWYRQILGQKVEFLVSFYNNEISEKSEIFDDQFSVERPDGSNFTLKIRSTKLEDSAMYFCASRWTASSGNTIYFGEGSWLTVV.